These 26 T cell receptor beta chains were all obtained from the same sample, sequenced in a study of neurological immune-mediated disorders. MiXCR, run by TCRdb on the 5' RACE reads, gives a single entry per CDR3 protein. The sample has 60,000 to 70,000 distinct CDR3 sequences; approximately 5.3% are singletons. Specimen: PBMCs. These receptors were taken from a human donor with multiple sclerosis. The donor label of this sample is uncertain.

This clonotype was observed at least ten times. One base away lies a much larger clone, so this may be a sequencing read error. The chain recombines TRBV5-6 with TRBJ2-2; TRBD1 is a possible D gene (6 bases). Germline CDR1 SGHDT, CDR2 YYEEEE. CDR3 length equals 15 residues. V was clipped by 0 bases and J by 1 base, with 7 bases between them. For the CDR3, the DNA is TGTGCCAGCAGCTTGGTGGGACAGAACACCGGGGAGCTGTTTTTT. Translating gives CASSLVGQNTGELFF.

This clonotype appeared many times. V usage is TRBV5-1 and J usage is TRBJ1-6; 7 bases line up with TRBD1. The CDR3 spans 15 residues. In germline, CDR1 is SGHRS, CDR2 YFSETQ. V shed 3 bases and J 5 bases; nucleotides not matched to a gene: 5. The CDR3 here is CASSSWDSDNSPLHF. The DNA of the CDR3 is TGCGCCAGCAGCTCGTGGGACAGCGATAATTCACCCCTCCACTTT. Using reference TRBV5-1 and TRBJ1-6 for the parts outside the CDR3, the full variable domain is KAGVTQTPRYLIKTRGQQVTLSCSPISGHRSVSWYQQTPGQGLQFLFEYFSETQRNKGNFPGRFSGRQFSNSRSEMNVSTLELGDSALYLCASSSWDSDNSPLHFGNGTRLTVT.

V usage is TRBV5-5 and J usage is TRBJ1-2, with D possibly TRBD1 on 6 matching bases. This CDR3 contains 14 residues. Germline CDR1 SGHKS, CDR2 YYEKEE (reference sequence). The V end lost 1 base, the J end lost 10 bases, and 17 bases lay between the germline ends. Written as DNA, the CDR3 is TGTGCCAGCAGCTTGATGGGGGGCGGTGATGACTACACCTTC. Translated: CASSLMGGGDDYTF.

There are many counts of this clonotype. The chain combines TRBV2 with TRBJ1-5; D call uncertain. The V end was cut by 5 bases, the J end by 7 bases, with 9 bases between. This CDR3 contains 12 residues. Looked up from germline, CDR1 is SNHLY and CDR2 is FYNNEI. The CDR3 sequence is CASSRTGQPQHF. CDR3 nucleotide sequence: TGTGCCAGCAGTCGAACGGGGCAGCCCCAGCATTTT.

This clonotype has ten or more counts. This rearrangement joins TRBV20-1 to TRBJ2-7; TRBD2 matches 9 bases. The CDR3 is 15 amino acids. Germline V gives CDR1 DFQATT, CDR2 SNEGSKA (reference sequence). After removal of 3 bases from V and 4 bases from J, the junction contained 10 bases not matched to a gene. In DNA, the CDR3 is TGCAGTGCTAGTCTCTTAGCGGGGGCTCCTTACGAGCAGTACTTC. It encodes CSASLLAGAPYEQYF.

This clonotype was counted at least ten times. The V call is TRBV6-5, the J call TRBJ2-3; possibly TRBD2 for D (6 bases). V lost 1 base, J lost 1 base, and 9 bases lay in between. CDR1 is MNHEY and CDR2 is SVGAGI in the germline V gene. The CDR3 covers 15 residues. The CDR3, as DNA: TGTGCCAGCAGTTACTGGGCGGGGCGCACAGATACGCAGTATTTT. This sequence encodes CASSYWAGRTDTQYF.

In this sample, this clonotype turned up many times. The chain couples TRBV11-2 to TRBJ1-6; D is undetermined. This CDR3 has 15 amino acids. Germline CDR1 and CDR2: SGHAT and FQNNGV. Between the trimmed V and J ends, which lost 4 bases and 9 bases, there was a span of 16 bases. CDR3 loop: CASSSGWGGSSPLHF. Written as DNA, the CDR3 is TGTGCCAGCAGCTCAGGTTGGGGAGGTAGTTCACCCCTCCACTTT.

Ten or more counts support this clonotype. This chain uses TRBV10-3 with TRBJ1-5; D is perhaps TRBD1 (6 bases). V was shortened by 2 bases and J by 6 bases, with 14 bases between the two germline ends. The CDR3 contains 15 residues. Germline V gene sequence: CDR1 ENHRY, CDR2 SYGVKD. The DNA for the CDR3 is TGTGCCATCAGTGAGAGAGGGGGAGAGGGTCAGCCCCAGCATTTT. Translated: CAISERGGEGQPQHF.

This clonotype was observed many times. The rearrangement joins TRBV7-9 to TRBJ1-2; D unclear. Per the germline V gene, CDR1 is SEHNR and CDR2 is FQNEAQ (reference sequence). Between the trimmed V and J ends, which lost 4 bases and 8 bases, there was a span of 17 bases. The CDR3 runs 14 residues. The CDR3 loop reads CASSSRSGAGGYTF. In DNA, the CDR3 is TGTGCCAGCAGCTCGCGATCGGGAGCTGGGGGCTACACCTTC.

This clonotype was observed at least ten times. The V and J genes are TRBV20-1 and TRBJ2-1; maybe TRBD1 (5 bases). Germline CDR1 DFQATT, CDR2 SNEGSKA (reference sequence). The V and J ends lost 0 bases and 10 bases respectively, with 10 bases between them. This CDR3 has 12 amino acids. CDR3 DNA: TGCAGTGCTAGAGAAGGGGCCCGGGAGCAGTTCTTC. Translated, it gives CSAREGAREQFF.

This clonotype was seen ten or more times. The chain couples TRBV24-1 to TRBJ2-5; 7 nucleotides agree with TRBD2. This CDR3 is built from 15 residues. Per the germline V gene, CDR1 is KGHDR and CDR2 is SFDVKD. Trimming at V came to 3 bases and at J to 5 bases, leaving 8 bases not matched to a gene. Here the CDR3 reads CATSDNSGYSETQYF. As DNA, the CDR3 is TGTGCCACCAGTGATAATAGCGGGTACTCCGAGACCCAGTACTTC.

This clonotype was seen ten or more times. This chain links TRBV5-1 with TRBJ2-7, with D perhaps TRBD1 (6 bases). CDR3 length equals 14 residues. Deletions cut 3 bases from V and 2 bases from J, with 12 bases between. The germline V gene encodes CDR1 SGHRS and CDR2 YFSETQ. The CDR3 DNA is TGCGCCAGCAGCTCCACAGGGAAGCCCTACGAGCAGTACTTC. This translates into CASSSTGKPYEQYF.

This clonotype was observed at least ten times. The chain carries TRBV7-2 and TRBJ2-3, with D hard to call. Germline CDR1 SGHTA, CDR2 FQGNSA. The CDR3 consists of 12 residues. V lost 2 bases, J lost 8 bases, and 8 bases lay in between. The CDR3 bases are TGTGCCAGCAGCTTACTTTTTAGTACGCAGTATTTT. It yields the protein CASSLLFSTQYF.

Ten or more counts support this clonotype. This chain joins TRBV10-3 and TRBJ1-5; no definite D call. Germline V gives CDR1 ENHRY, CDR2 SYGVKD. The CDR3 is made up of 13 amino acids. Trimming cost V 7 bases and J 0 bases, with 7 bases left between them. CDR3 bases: TGTGCCATCAAAAGAGATAGCAATCAGCCCCAGCATTTT. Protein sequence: CAIKRDSNQPQHF.

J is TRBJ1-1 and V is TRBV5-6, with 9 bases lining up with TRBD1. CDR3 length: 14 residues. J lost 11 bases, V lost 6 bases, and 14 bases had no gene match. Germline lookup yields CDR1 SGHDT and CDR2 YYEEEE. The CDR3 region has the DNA TGTGCCAGCACCGTAACACAGGGGGCAAGAGGGGCTTTCTTT. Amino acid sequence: CASTVTQGARGAFF.

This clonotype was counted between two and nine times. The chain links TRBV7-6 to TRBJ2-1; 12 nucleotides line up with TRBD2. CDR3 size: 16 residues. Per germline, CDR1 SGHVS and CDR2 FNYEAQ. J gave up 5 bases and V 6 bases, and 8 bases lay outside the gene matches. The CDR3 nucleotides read TGTGCCAGCAGAGGACTAGCGGGACCAAAGAACAATGAGCAGTTCTTC. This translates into CASRGLAGPKNNEQFF.

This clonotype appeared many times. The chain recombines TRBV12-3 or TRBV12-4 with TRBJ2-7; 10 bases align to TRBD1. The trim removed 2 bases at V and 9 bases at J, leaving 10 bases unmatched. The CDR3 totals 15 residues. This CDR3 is CASSLKGTGDHGQYF. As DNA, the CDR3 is TGTGCCAGCAGTTTAAAGGGGACAGGGGACCACGGGCAGTACTTC.

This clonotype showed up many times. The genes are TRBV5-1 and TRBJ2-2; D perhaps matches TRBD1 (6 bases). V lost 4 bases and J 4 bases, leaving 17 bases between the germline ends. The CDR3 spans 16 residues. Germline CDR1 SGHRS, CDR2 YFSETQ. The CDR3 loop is CASSPDPQGTTGELFF. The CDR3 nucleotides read TGCGCCAGCAGCCCCGACCCGCAGGGGACCACCGGGGAGCTGTTTTTT.

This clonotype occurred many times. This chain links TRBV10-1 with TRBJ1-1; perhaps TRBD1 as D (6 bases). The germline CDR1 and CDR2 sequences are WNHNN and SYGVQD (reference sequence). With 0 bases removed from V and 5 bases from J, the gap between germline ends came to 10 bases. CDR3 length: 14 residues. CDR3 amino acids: CASSESRGWTEAFF. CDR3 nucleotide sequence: TGCGCCAGCAGTGAGTCCAGGGGTTGGACTGAAGCTTTCTTT.

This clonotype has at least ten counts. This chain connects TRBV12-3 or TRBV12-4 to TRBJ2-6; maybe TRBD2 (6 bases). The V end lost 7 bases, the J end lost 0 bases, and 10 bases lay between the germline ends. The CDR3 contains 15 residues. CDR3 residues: CASTRGGSGANVLTF. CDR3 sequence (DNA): TGTGCCAGCACACGGGGAGGCTCTGGGGCCAACGTCCTGACTTTC.

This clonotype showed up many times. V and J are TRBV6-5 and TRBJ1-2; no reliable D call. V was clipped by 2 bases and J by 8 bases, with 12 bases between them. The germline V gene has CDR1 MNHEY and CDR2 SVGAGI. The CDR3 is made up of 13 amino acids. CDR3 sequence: CASSYTALKGYTF. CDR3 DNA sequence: TGTGCCAGCAGTTACACGGCCTTAAAGGGCTACACCTTC.

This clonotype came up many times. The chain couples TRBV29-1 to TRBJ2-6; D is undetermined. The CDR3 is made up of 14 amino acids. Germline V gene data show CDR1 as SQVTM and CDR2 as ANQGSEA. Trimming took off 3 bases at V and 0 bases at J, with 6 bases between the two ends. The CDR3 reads CSVEGLSGANVLTF. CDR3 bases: TGCAGCGTTGAGGGCCTCTCTGGGGCCAACGTCCTGACTTTC.

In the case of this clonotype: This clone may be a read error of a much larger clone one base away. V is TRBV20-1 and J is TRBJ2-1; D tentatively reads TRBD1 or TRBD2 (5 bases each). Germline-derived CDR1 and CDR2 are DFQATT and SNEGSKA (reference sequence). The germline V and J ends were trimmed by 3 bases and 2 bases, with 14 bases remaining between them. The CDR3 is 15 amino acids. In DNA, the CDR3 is TGCAGTGCTAGCGAACTAGTGGGGGCCTACAATGAGCAGTTCTTC. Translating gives CSASELVGAYNEQFF.

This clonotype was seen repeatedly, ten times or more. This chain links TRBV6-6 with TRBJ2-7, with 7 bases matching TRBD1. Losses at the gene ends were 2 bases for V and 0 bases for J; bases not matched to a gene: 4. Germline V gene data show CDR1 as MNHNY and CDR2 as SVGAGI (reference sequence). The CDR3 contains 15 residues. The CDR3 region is CASSYEGAYSYEQYF. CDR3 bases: TGTGCCAGCAGTTACGAGGGGGCATACTCCTACGAGCAGTACTTC.

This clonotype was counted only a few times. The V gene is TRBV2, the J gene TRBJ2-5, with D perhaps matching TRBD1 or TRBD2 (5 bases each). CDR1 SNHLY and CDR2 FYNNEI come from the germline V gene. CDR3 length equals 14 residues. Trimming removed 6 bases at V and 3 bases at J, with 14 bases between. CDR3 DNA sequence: TGTGCCAGCAGGAATTCTTGGGGGAAAGAGACCCAGTACTTC. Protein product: CASRNSWGKETQYF.

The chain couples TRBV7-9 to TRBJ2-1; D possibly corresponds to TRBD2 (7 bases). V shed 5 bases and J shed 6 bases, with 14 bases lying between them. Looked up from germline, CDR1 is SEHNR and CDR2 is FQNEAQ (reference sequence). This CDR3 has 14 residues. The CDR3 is CASSAGAIGNEQFF. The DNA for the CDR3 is TGTGCCAGCAGCGCGGGGGCAATTGGCAATGAGCAGTTCTTC.